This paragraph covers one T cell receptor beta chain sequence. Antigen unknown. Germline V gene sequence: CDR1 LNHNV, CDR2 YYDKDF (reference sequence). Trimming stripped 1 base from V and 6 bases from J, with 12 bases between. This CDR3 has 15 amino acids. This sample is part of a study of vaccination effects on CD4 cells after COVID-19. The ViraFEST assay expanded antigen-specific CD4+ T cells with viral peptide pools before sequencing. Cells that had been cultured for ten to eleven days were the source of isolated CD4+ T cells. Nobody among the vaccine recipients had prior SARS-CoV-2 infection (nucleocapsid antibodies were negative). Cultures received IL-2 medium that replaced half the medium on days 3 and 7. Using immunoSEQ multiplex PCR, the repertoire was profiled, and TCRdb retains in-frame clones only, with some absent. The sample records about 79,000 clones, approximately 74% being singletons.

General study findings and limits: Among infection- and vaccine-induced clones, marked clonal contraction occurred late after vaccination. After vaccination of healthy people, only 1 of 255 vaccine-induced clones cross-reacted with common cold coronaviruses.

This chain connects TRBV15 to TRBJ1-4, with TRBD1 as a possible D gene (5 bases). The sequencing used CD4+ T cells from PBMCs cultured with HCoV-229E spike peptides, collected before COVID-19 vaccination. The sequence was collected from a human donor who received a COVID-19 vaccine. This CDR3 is CATSRAGGGYEKLFF. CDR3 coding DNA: TGTGCCACCAGCAGAGCCGGGGGGGGGTATGAAAAACTGTTTTTT.